A selection of T cell receptor beta chains follows, all from one sample in a study of T cell changes during pregnancy in multiple sclerosis. Assay: immunoSEQ multiplex PCR; the TCRdb copy retains only in-frame clones and omits some. The table has fewer than 95,000 clones, roughly 90% seen once. Sequencing was performed on peripheral blood, taken in the first trimester of pregnancy. The receptors here all came from a female donor in good health, enrolled as a control in a pregnancy study. CDR3s include the opening cysteine and the closing phenylalanine or tryptophan. The D gene is left open where the match is weak. Clone size is shown for a subset of rows, as once, few, many or a class of expanded clone.

TRBJ2-2,TRBD2,-,TRBV28,TGTGCCAGCAGAAACGGACTAGCGGGCACCGGGGAGCTGTTTTTT,CASRNGLAGTGELFF
TRBJ2-7,-,-,TRBV19,TGTGCCAGTAGTTTGACAGAGTCCTACGAGCAGTACTTC,CASSLTESYEQYF
TRBJ1-6,-,-,TRBV6-5,TGTGCCAGCAAACAGGCGAATTCACCCCTCCACTTT,CASKQANSPLHF
TRBJ2-7,-,-,TRBV28,TGTGCCAGCAGTTTCGGGACTGGGGGCTCCTACGAGCAGTACTTC,CASSFGTGGSYEQYF
TRBJ2-3,TRBD1,-,TRBV5-6,TGTGCCAGCAGCCCAAAGGGGGCCGGCACAGATACGCAGTATTTT,CASSPKGAGTDTQYF
TRBJ2-3,TRBD2,-,TRBV14,TGTGCCAGCAGCCAAGAATTCAGACTAGCGGGAGAGTCAGATACGCAGTATTTT,CASSQEFRLAGESDTQYF
TRBJ1-2,-,-,TRBV2,TGTGCCAGCAGTACAGGGTATGGCTACACCTTC,CASSTGYGYTF
TRBJ2-7,-,once,TRBV6-1,TGTGCCAGCAAGACACGGGATTACGAGCAGTACTTC,CASKTRDYEQYF
TRBJ2-1,TRBD1,-,TRBV12-5,TGTGCTAGTGGTTCCTCCCCGGGACAGGGGATGGGTGAGCAGTTCTTC,CASGSSPGQGMGEQFF
TRBJ1-2,-,-,TRBV5-4,TGTGCCAGCAGCCGATACAGGGTAGGGGATGCCTATGGCTACACCTTC,CASSRYRVGDAYGYTF
TRBJ2-5,-,-,TRBV21-1,TGTGCCAGCAGCAAAGTACGGGTCCAAGAGACCCAGTACTTC,CASSKVRVQETQYF
TRBJ2-6,-,-,TRBV7-7,TGTGCCAGCAGCCCCGGACAAGACGGGGCCAACGTCCTGACTTTC,CASSPGQDGANVLTF
TRBJ2-3,TRBD2,once,TRBV28,TGTGCCAGCTATCGATCTTTAGCGGGACGAGGCACAGATACGCAGTATTTT,CASYRSLAGRGTDTQYF
TRBJ2-5,TRBD1,-,TRBV9,TGTGCCAGCAGCGTAGGGGACAGTGTAAGGGAGACCCAGTACTTC,CASSVGDSVRETQYF
TRBJ2-3,TRBD1,-,TRBV5-1,TGCGCCAGCAGCCCAGGACAGGGCGGCACAGATACGCAGTATTTT,CASSPGQGGTDTQYF
TRBJ1-2,-,-,TRBV5-1,TGCGCCAGCAGCTTGGTAGGGGGGGCGACTTCCCGGGGCTACACCTTC,CASSLVGGATSRGYTF
TRBJ2-3,-,-,TRBV10-3,TGTGCCATCAGTGAGTCGGGCTACCACACAGATACGCAGTATTTT,CAISESGYHTDTQYF
TRBJ2-3,TRBD1,-,TRBV28,TGTGCCAGCAGTGCCGGGACAGGGGTAACAGATACGCAGTATTTT,CASSAGTGVTDTQYF
TRBJ2-3,TRBD1,-,TRBV6-1,TGTGCCAGCATTTTCTCCGGGACAGGGGCCGATACGCAGTATTTT,CASIFSGTGADTQYF
TRBJ2-7,-,-,TRBV28,TGTGCCAGCAGTTTAACCATAGGGGGACAGCAGTACTTC,CASSLTIGGQQYF
TRBJ2-7,TRBD2,-,TRBV5-5,TGTGCCAGCAGCTTGGCCAGCGGGAGTTCCGAGCAGTACTTC,CASSLASGSSEQYF
TRBJ1-1,TRBD1,-,TRBV30,TGTGCCTGGTCCACCGGGACAGGGCTAGTCACTGAAGCTTTCTTT,CAWSTGTGLVTEAFF
TRBJ2-7,TRBD1,-,TRBV27,TGTGCCAGCATAAGACAGGGTGGAGGCTACGAGCAGTACTTC,CASIRQGGGYEQYF
TRBJ2-5,-,-,TRBV6-1,TGTGCCAGCAGTGCGTCAGGGGCGCAAGAGACCCAGTACTTC,CASSASGAQETQYF
TRBJ2-7,-,-,TRBV13,TGTGCCAGCAGTCCCAACCAATGGGGCCTTTACGGCGAGCAGTACTTC,CASSPNQWGLYGEQYF
TRBJ1-3,TRBD1,few,TRBV30,TGTGCCTGGAGTGTACTTGGCAGGGGGCAAGGAAACACCATATATTTT,CAWSVLGRGQGNTIYF
TRBJ2-7,-,-,TRBV28,TGTGCCAGCAGTTTAAATGGGGGCTTAGGGGAGCAGTACTTC,CASSLNGGLGEQYF
TRBJ1-3,TRBD1,-,TRBV4-1,TGCGCCAGCAGCCAATTCGGACAGGGTGGAAACACCATATATTTT,CASSQFGQGGNTIYF
TRBJ2-7,TRBD1,-,TRBV11-2,TGTGCCAGCAGCCTGGACAGGGCGCGCTCCTACGAGCAGTACTTC,CASSLDRARSYEQYF
TRBJ2-3,TRBD1,-,TRBV28,TGTGCCAGCAGTTCCCTGACAGGGACCACAGATACGCAGTATTTT,CASSSLTGTTDTQYF
TRBJ2-7,TRBD1,-,TRBV7-8,TGTGCCAGCAGCTTAATCGGGACAGGGGGCCTCAGTCAGTACTTC,CASSLIGTGGLSQYF
TRBJ2-4,-,-,TRBV6-5,TGTGCCAGCAGGGATAGGGGGGCCAAAAACATTCAGTACTTC,CASRDRGAKNIQYF
TRBJ2-1,-,-,TRBV5-4,TGTGCCAGCAGATCCACAGGGCGGAATGAGCAGTTCTTC,CASRSTGRNEQFF
TRBJ1-3,-,-,TRBV19,TGTGCCAGTAGTAATTCCGGTCCGATTGGAAACACCATATATTTT,CASSNSGPIGNTIYF